A selection of T cell receptor beta chains follows, all from one sample in a study of T cell changes during pregnancy in multiple sclerosis. Sequencing was performed with immunoSEQ multiplex PCR; in TCRdb, only in-frame clones are kept and a portion is missing. Altogether 45,000 to 60,000 clones are present, almost 95% being singletons, with the ten largest covering around 0.74%. The starting material was CD4+ T cells from peripheral blood mononuclear cells, obtained in the third trimester of pregnancy. These receptors were taken from a female donor with multiple sclerosis, enrolled in a pregnancy study. Each CDR3 is given with its conserved first and last residue. Each record gives: clone size, J gene, V gene, D gene, CDR3 DNA, CDR3 protein. A D gene is named only where the DNA matches it firmly. Clone size, where shown, is once, few, many, or a class for clones that have expanded.

>-|TRBJ2-1|TRBV7-2|TRBD1
TGTGCCAGCAGGTCGGGACAGGCCTTTAATGAGCAGTTCTTC
CASRSGQAFNEQFF
>-|TRBJ1-2|TRBV7-2|-
TGTGCCAGCAGCCCGAGGGTGGACTATGGCTACACCTTC
CASSPRVDYGYTF
>-|TRBJ1-2|TRBV4-2|TRBD1
TGTGCCAGCAGCCAAGATCGAGGACAGGGAAACTATGGCTACACCTTC
CASSQDRGQGNYGYTF
>-|TRBJ2-2|TRBV28|-
TGTGCCAGCAGTGGTCTAGGCCTTCACGCAAACACCGGGGAGCTGTTTTTT
CASSGLGLHANTGELFF
>once|TRBJ1-1|TRBV7-9|-
TGTGCCAGCAGCCTCGAGTTGAGGGTACGTGTGAACACTGAAGCTTTCTTT
CASSLELRVRVNTEAFF
>-|TRBJ1-1|TRBV7-2|-
TGTGCCAGCAGCCCACGCAGGGGCCCCAGCACTGAAGCTTTCTTT
CASSPRRGPSTEAFF
>once|TRBJ2-5|TRBV9|TRBD1
TGTGCCAGCAGCGCCGGACAGGGGACGGAGACCCAGTACTTC
CASSAGQGTETQYF
>once|TRBJ2-3|TRBV7-9|TRBD2
TGTGCCAGCACCATAGAGCGGGGTACCGATACGCAGTATTTT
CASTIERGTDTQYF
>-|TRBJ1-3|TRBV19|-
TGTGCCAGTGCACCCGGGGTCTCTGGAAACACCATATATTTT
CASAPGVSGNTIYF
>-|TRBJ1-3|TRBV18|TRBD1
TGTGCCAGCTCACCACGAGGGACAGACTTATCTGGAAACACCATATATTTT
CASSPRGTDLSGNTIYF
>-|TRBJ1-6|TRBV5-1|-
TGCGCCAGCAGCTTGGAGGGGCAGTCAAGGTCCCTTAATTCACCCCTCCACTTT
CASSLEGQSRSLNSPLHF
>-|TRBJ1-2|TRBV5-6|TRBD1
TGTGCCAGCAGCCCTAGGGACAGGACTAACTATGGCTACACCTTC
CASSPRDRTNYGYTF
>-|TRBJ2-7|TRBV11-2|TRBD1
TGTGCCAGCAGCCTCACAGGGGGATACGAGCAGTACTTC
CASSLTGGYEQYF
>-|TRBJ1-1|TRBV6-5|-
TGTGCCAGCGGAGTCAGGGTAGGAAACACTGAAGCTTTCTTT
CASGVRVGNTEAFF
>-|TRBJ2-7|TRBV7-2|TRBD1
TGTGCCAGCACTCCACCGGGACAGCCCTACGAGCAGTACTTC
CASTPPGQPYEQYF
>-|TRBJ2-7|TRBV30|TRBD1
TGTGCCTGGAGCTCCCGAGGGACAGGGGTCTCCTACGAGCAGTACTTC
CAWSSRGTGVSYEQYF
>-|TRBJ2-4|TRBV7-9|TRBD2
TGTGCCAGCAGCTTGAGTGGTACCTTCGGGGGGGCCAAGTACTTC
CASSLSGTFGGAKYF
>-|TRBJ1-2|TRBV19|TRBD1
TGTGCCAGTAGTAGAGTGCCGGGACAGGGATCAAATGGCTACACCTTC
CASSRVPGQGSNGYTF
>-|TRBJ1-1|TRBV7-2|-
TGTGCCAGCAGCTTACAGGGGAACACTGAAGCTTTCTTT
CASSLQGNTEAFF
>-|TRBJ2-3|TRBV7-3|-
TGTGCCAGCAGCTTACTACTCACAGATACGCAGTATTTT
CASSLLLTDTQYF